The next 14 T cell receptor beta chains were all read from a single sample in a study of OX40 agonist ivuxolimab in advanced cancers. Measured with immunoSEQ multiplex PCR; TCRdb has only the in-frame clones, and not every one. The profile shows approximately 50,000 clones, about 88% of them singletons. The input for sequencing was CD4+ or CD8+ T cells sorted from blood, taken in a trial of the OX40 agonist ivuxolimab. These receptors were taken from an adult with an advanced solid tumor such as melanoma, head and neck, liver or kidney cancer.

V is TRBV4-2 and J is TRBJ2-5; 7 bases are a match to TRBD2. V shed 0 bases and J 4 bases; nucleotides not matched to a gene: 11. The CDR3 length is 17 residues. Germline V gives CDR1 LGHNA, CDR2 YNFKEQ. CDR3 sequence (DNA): TGTGCCAGCAGCCAAGATGGGGCTAGCGGCTGGGGAGAGACCCAGTACTTC. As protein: CASSQDGASGWGETQYF.

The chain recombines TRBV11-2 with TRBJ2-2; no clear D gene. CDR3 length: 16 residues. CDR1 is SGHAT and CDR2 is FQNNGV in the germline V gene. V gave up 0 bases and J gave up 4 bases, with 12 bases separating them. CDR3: CASSLDLFGSTGELFF. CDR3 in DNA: TGTGCCAGCAGCTTAGATCTGTTCGGGTCCACCGGGGAGCTGTTTTTT.

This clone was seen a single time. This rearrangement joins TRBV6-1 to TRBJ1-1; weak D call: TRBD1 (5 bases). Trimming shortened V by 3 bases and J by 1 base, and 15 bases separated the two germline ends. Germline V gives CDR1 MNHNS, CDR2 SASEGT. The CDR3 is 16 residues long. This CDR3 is CASSDNRRGANTEAFF. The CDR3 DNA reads TGTGCCAGCAGTGATAACCGTCGAGGGGCGAACACTGAAGCTTTCTTT.

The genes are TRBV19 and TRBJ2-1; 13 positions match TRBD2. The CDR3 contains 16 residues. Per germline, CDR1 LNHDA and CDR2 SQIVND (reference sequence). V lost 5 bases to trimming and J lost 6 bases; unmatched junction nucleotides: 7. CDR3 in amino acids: CASSLQLAGGRNEQFF. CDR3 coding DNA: TGTGCCAGTAGTCTCCAACTAGCGGGAGGGCGCAATGAGCAGTTCTTC.

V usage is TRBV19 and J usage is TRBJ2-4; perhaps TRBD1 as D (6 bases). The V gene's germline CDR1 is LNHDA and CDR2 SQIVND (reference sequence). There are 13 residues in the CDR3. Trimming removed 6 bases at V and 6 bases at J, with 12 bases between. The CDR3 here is CASSIGQRNIQYF. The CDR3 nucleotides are TGTGCCAGTAGCATCGGACAGAGAAACATTCAGTACTTC.

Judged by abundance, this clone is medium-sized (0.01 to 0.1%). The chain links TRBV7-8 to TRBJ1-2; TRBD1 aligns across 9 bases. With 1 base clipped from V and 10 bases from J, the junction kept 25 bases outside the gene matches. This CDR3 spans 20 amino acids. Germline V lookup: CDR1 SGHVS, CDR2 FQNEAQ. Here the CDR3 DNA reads TGTGCCAGCAGCTTAGGTCCGATCCCCCCCAGCGGACAGGGGCTATCTTCCTACACCTTC. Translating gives CASSLGPIPPSGQGLSSYTF.

CDR3 loop: CASSLAAGGRYTF. The CDR3 DNA sequence: TGTGCCAGCAGCTTGGCGGCAGGCGGGCGGTACACCTTC. The rearrangement joins TRBV5-6 to TRBJ1-2, with unresolved D. The CDR3 contains 13 residues. V was pared by 0 bases and J by 11 bases, with 14 bases between. Germline-derived CDR1 and CDR2 are SGHDT and YYEEEE.

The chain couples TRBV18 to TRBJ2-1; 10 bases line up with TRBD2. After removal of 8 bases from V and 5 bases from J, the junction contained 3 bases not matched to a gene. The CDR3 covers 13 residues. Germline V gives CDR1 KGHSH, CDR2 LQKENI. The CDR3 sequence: CASAAGGNNEQFF. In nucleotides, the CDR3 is TGTGCCAGCGCAGCGGGAGGGAACAATGAGCAGTTCTTC. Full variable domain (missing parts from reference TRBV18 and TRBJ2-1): NAGVMQNPRHLVRRRGQEARLRCSPMKGHSHVYWYRQLPEEGLKFMVYLQKENIIDESGMPKERFSAEFPKEGPSILRIQQVVRGDSAAYFCASAAGGNNEQFFGPGTRLTVL.

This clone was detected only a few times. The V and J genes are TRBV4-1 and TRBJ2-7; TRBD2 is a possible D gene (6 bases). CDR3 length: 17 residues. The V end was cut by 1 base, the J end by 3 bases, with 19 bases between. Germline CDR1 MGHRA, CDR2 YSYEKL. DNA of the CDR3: TGCGCCAGCAGCCAAGTCGTACTAGCCTCTGGGAACTACGAGCAGTACTTC. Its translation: CASSQVVLASGNYEQYF.

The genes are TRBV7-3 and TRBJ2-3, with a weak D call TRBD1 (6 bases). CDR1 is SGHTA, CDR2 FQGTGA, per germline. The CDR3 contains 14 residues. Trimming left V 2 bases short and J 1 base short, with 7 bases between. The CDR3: CASSLSGGTDTQYF. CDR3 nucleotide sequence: TGTGCCAGCAGCTTATCAGGGGGCACAGATACGCAGTATTTT.

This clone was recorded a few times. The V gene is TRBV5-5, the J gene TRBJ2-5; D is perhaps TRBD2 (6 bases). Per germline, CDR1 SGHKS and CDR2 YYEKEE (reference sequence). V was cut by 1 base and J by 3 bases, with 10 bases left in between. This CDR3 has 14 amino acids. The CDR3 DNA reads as TGTGCCAGCAGCTTGCTAGGGACTGAAGAGACCCAGTACTTC. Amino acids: CASSLLGTEETQYF.

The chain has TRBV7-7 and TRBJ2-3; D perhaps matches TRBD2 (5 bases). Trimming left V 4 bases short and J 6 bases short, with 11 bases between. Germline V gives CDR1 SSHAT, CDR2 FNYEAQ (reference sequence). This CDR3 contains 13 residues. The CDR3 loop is CASSSRPGDTQYF. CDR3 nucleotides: TGTGCCAGCAGCTCCCGCCCGGGGGATACGCAGTATTTT.

CDR3 residues: CASTSTPGYNEQFF. The CDR3 DNA is TGTGCCAGTACAAGTACCCCGGGCTACAATGAGCAGTTCTTC. The chain joins TRBV19 to TRBJ2-1, with D unclear. This CDR3 spans 14 amino acids. V lost 7 bases to trimming and J lost 3 bases, with 13 bases between them. Germline CDR1 and CDR2: LNHDA and SQIVND (reference sequence). Full variable domain (rest looked up from reference TRBV19 and TRBJ2-1): DGGITQSPKYLFRKEGQNVTLSCEQNLNHDAMYWYRQDPGQGLRLIYYSQIVNDFQKGDIAEGYSVSREKKESFPLTVTSAQKNPTAFYLCASTSTPGYNEQFFGPGTRLTVL.

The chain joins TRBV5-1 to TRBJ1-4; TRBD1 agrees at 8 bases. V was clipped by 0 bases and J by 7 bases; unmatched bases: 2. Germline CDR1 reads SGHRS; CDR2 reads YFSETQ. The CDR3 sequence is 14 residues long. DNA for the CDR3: TGCGCCAGCAGCTTGGCAGGGGGCTTTGAAAAACTGTTTTTT. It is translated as CASSLAGGFEKLFF.